This TCR beta chain was observed in a study of T cells in Graves' hyperthyroidism and ophthalmopathy. On this clonotype itself: What it binds is not known.

Study-wide results and caveats: The model made its ophthalmopathy prediction, and onset followed a median approximately 6.5 months later.

Germline V CDR1 and CDR2: SGHNT, YENEEA. The CDR3 is 14 amino acids. The V gene lost 0 bases and the J gene lost 7 bases, with 12 bases spanning the gap. Amplified regions were TCR beta CDR3 sequences from RNA transcripts. Initially, a first-round RT-PCR of the TCR CDR3 employed the HTBI primer set. TCRdb independently ran MiXCR on the multiplex PCR reads; one entry per CDR3 protein. The table lists about 300,000 distinct CDR3 sequences, around 13% of them singletons, with less than 8% in the top ten. The definition of stable Graves' hyperthyroidism was no ophthalmopathy progression within 18 months. The receptor was isolated from a woman aged 40-49 years with Graves' hyperthyroidism. Sequences were obtained from blood. The rearrangement links TRBV11-3 to TRBJ1-2; D ambiguous. CDR3 in amino acids: CASSLDGVKGGYTF. As DNA, the CDR3 is TGTGCCAGCAGCTTAGATGGGGTCAAGGGTGGCTACACCTTC.